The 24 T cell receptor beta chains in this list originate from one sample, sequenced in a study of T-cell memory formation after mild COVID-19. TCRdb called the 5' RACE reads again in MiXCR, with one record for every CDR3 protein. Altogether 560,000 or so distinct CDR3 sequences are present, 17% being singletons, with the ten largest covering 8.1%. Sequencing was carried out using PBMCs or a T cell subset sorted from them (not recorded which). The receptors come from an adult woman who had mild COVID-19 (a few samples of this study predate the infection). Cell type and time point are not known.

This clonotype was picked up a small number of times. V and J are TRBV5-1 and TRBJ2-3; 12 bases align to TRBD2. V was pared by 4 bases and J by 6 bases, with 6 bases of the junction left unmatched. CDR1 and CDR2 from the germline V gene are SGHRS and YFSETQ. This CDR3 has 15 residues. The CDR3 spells CASSRLAGVEDTQYF. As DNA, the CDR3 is TGCGCCAGCAGCCGACTAGCGGGGGTGGAGGATACGCAGTATTTT.

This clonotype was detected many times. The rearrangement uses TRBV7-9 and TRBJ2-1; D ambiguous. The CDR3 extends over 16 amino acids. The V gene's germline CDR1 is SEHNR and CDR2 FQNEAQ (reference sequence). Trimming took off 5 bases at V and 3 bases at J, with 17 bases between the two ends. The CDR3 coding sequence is TGTGCCAGCAGCCCATTAGAAAGGGTCAGCTACAATGAGCAGTTCTTC. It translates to CASSPLERVSYNEQFF.

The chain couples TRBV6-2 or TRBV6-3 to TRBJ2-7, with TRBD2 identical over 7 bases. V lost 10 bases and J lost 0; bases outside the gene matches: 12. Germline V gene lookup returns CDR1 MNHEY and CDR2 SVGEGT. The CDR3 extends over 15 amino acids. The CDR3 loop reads CATSDPGGFSYEQYF. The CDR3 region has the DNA TGTGCCACCTCGGACCCCGGGGGGTTCTCCTACGAGCAGTACTTC.

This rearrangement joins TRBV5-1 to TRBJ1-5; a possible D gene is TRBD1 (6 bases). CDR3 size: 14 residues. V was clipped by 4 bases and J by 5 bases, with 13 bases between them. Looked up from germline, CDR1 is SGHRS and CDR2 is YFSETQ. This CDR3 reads CASSPGGAHQPQHF. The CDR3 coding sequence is TGCGCCAGCAGCCCCGGGGGGGCCCATCAGCCCCAGCATTTT.

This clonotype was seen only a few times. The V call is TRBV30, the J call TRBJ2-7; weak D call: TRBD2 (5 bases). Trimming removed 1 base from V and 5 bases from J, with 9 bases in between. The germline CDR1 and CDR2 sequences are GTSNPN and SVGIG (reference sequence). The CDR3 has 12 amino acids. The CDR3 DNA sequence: TGTGCCTGGAGTGGCGGGTTTGACGAGCAGTACTTC. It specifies CAWSGGFDEQYF.

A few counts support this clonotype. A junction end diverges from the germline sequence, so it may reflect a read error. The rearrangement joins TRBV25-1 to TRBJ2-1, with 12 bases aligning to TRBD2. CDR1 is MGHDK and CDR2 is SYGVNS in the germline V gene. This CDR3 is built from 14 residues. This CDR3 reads CASSEHTSGRLKIF. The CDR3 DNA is TGTGCCAGCAGTGAACATACTAGCGGGAGGTTGAAGATCTTC.

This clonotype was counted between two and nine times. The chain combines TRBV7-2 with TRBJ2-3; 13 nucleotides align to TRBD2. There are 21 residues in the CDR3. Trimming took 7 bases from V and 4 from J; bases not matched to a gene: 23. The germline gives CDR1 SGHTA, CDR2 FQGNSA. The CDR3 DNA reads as TGTGCCAGCAAGGTGCAGGGATTTCTGACTAGCGGGGGGATTTCCCCAGATACGCAGTATTTT. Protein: CASKVQGFLTSGGISPDTQYF.

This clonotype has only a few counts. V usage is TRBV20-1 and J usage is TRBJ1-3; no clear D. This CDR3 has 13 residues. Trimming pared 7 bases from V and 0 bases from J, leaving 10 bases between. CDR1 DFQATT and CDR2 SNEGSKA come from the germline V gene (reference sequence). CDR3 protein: CSGRKPSGNTIYF. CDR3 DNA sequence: TGCAGTGGCAGAAAACCCTCTGGAAACACCATATATTTT.

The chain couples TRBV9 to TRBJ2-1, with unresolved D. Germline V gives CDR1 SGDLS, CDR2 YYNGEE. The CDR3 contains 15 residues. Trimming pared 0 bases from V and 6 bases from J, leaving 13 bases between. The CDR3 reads CASSVGHGPLNEQFF. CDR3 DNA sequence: TGTGCCAGCAGCGTAGGGCACGGACCCCTCAATGAGCAGTTCTTC. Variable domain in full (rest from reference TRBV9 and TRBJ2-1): DSGVTQTPKHLITATGQRVTLRCSPRSGDLSVYWYQQSLDQGLQFLIQYYNGEERAKGNILERFSAQQFPDLHSELNLSSLELGDSALYFCASSVGHGPLNEQFFGPGTRLTVL.

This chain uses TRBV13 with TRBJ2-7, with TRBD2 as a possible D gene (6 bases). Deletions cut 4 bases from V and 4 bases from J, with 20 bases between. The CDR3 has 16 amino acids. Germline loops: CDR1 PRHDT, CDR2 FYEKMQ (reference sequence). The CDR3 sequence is CASSSRGGARRYEQYF. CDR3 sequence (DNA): TGTGCCAGCAGCTCCCGAGGAGGGGCAAGAAGGTACGAGCAGTACTTC. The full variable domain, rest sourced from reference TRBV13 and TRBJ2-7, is AAGVIQSPRHLIKEKRETATLKCYPIPRHDTVYWYQQGPGQDPQFLISFYEKMQSDKGSIPDRFSAQQFSDYHSELNMSSLELGDSALYFCASSSRGGARRYEQYFGPGTRLTVT.

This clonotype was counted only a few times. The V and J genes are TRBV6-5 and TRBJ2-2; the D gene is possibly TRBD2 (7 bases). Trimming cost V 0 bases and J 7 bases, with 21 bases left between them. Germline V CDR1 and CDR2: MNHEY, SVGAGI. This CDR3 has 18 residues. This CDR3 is CASSYSEWGGAQGGELFF. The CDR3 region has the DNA TGTGCCAGCAGTTACTCGGAGTGGGGGGGGGCGCAAGGCGGGGAGCTGTTTTTT.

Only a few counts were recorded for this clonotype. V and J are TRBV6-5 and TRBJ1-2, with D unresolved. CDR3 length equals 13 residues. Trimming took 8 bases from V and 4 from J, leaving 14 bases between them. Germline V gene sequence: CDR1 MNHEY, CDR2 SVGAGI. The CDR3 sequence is CASRTSAFYGYTF. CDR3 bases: TGTGCCAGCCGCACAAGCGCGTTCTATGGCTACACCTTC.

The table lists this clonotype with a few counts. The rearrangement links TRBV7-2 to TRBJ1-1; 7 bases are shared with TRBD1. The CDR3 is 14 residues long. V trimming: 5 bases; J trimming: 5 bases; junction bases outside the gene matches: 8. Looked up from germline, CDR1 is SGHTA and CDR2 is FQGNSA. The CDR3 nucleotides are TGTGCCAGCAGCCTCCAGGGGGTTTGGACTGAAGCTTTCTTT. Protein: CASSLQGVWTEAFF.

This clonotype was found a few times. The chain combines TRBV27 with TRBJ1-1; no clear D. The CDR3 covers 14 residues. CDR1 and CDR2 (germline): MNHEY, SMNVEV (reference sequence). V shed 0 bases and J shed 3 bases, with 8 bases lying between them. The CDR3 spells CASSLSGQYTEAFF. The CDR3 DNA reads TGTGCCAGCAGTTTATCCGGGCAGTACACTGAAGCTTTCTTT.

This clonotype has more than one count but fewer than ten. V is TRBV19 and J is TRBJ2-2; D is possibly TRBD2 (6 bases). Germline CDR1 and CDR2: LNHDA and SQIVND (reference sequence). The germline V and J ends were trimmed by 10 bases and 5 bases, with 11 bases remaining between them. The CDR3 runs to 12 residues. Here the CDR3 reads CATLRGTGELFF. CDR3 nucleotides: TGTGCCACTCTACGGGGGACCGGGGAGCTGTTTTTT.

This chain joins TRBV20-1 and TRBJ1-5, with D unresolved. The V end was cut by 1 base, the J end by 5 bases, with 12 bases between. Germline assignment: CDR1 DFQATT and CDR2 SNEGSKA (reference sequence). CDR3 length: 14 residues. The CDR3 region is CSARAGSRDQPQHF. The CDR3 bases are TGCAGTGCTAGAGCGGGGTCTCGGGATCAGCCCCAGCATTTT.

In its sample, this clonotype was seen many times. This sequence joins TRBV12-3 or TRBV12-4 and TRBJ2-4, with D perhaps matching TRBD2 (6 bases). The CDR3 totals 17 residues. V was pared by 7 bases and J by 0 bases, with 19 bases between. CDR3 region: CASTYMGGLLAKNIQYF. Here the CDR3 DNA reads TGTGCCAGCACTTACATGGGAGGTCTTCTAGCCAAAAACATTCAGTACTTC.

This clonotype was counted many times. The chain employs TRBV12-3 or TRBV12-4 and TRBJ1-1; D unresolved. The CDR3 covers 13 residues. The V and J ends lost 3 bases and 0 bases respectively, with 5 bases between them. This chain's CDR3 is CASSLVLNTEAFF. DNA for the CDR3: TGTGCCAGCAGTTTGGTGTTGAACACTGAAGCTTTCTTT.

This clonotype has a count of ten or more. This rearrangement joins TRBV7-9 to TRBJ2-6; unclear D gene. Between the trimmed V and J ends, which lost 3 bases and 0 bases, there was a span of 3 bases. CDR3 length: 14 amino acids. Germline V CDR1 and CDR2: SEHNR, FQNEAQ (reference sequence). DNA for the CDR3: TGTGCCAGCAGCTTGGCCTCTGGGGCCAACGTCCTGACTTTC. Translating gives CASSLASGANVLTF.

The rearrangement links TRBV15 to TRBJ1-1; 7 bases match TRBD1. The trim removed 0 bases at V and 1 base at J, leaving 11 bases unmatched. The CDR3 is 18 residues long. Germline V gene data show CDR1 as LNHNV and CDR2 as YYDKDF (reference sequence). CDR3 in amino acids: CATSRDRLTGRGNTEAFF. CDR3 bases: TGTGCCACCAGCAGAGATCGGTTGACAGGGCGTGGGAACACTGAAGCTTTCTTT.

DNA of the CDR3: TGTGCCAGCAGCCTGACAGGCGGAAAGGACATTCAGTACTTC. Translation gives CASSLTGGKDIQYF. The V call is TRBV5-6, the J call TRBJ2-4, with D tentatively TRBD1 (6 bases). Germline loops: CDR1 SGHDT, CDR2 YYEEEE. This CDR3 is 14 amino acids long. Deletions cut 4 bases from V and 8 bases from J, with 16 bases between.

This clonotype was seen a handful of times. CDR3 region: CASSPVGGRSGANVLTF. The DNA of the CDR3 is TGTGCCAGCTCACCGGTAGGCGGCCGCTCTGGGGCCAACGTCCTGACTTTC. The chain carries TRBV18 and TRBJ2-6; no clear D. Germline CDR1 is KGHSH and CDR2 is LQKENI. V was clipped by 3 bases and J by 0 bases, with 12 bases between them. The length of the CDR3 is 17 residues.

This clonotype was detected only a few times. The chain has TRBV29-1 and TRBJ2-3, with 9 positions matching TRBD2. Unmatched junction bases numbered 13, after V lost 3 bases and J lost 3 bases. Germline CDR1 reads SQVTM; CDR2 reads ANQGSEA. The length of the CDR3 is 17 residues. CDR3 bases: TGCAGCGTTGATGCCGGCGGGAGGGGGTTCGGAACAGATACGCAGTATTTT. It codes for CSVDAGGRGFGTDTQYF.

The CDR3 sequence: CATSDSGQGNTGELFF. DNA of the CDR3: TGTGCCACCAGTGATTCAGGACAGGGGAACACCGGGGAGCTGTTTTTT. The chain is built from TRBV24-1 and TRBJ2-2, with 8 bases aligning to TRBD1. Germline V lookup: CDR1 KGHDR, CDR2 SFDVKD. V lost 2 bases to trimming and J lost 1 base; unmatched junction nucleotides: 2. The CDR3 is 16 amino acids.